The present entry profiles one T cell receptor beta chain with its context. Its matching antigen is unknown. The data are from a study of blood T cells in healthy people across ages. Study outcomes and limitations: Age advanced and TCR beta diversity per million T cells fell, roughly linearly.

CDR3 length: 15 residues. Germline V gives CDR1 SGHRS, CDR2 YFSETQ. The ends were cut back, 4 bases at V and 2 bases at J, with 14 bases in the middle. The authors ran a second PCR of about 6 to 11 cycles using a sample-barcoded 5' primer and a J-beta primer mix. Every sample gave at least 2.5 million paired-end reads containing CDR3. TCRdb re-derived calls from the 5' RACE reads in MiXCR, one entry per CDR3 protein. The sample has 550,000 to 750,000 distinct CDR3 sequences, around a fifth seen once. Sequencing was carried out using blood. The chain uses TRBV5-1 and TRBJ2-3, with unresolved D. This TCR derives from a man between 65 and 79 years old in good health. The CDR3: CASSPAQIYTDTQYF. CDR3 nucleotide sequence: TGCGCCAGCAGCCCAGCACAGATTTACACAGATACGCAGTATTTT.